This entry concerns a single T cell receptor (beta chain). Which antigen it targets is not known. Per-nucleotide qualities are absent, and no much larger clonotype sits a single base away. The data belong to a study of B cell selection in AIRE deficiency (dated by TCRdb to the late 2010s). For context, the study as a whole: Researchers compared TCRbeta repertoires of sorted blood CD4+ conventional T cells and regulatory T cells in AIRE-deficient patients with those in healthy controls. The TCR-sequenced cohort comprised roughly five AIRE-deficient APECED patients and roughly five healthy control donors.

The trim is 0 bases for V and 3 bases for J, with a gap of 12 bases between the germline ends. For CDR1 and CDR2, the germline V gene (reference sequence) lists LNHNV and YYDKDF. The CDR3 numbers 15 residues from cysteine through phenylalanine. Of the read, only the CDR3 DNA is kept; its 45 bases are in frame from base 1. General findings and caveats noted by the study authors: Shorter CDR3s were found in shared Treg sequences, reflecting a bias toward rearrangements containing few non-templated nucleotide insertions. Sequencing covered only TCRbeta chains, and about two fifths of shared healthy-donor Treg sequences were also present in healthy Tconv, possibly due to differing TCRalpha chains. In terms of TCRBV gene usage, CDR3 length and TCR diversity, Tconv and Treg cells from AIRE-deficient patients looked similar to Tconv and Treg cells from healthy donors. Roughly 30.6% of the Treg TCRbeta sequences shared among healthy donors turned up in patient Tconv cells, suggesting that Treg-biased clones are diverted into the Tconv compartment. Of 3,000 to 4,500 shared Treg TCRbeta sequences, 25% to 35% were shared only among healthy donors and 7.5% to 9.5% only among patients, suggesting less efficient Treg selection without AIRE.

CD4+CD25hiCD127low/negative cells were sorted as the regulatory T cell population. The healthy donors who provided the control samples were not related to the patients. Tconv and Treg cells for TCRbeta sequencing were sorted on a FACSAria flow cytometer. The sorted cells went into 5-ml round-bottom polystyrene tubes, and the dry cell pellets were then frozen at -80 degrees C until sequencing. The immunoSEQ platform was used to sequence the TCRbeta chain. The paper's processing steps were these. Pooled Treg repertoires yielded 50,000 to 65,000 distinct TCRbeta sequences from patients and about 9x10^4 from healthy donors. Treg TCRbeta sequences found in two or more individuals were defined as public, and these public Treg TCRbeta sequences were then searched for in Tconv repertoires. Group differences were tested with Mann-Whitney U tests and Bonferroni-Dunn correction in GraphPad Prism 7.03. The source is immuneACCESS, and TCRdb retained only in-frame sequences with V and J called. Part of the clones is not carried over; for the studies checked, unresolved V genes explain less than half of this, and the remainder is unexplained. V, J and clone size derive from that table, while D and trimming were established from the DNA sequence. A total of around 26,000 clones appear in this sample, 92% of them only once. The top ten constitute 1.1% of the sample.

The sequencing input was CD4+CD25+ Tregs sorted from PBMCs. The chain was built from TRBV15 and TRBJ2-7; TRBD2 is a possible D gene, resting on 5 matching bases. This TCR derives from a human donor in good health. The CDR3 reads CATSRDAGGRYEQYF. The DNA sequence is TGTGCCACCAGCAGAGACGCAGGAGGACGCTACGAGCAGTACTTC.